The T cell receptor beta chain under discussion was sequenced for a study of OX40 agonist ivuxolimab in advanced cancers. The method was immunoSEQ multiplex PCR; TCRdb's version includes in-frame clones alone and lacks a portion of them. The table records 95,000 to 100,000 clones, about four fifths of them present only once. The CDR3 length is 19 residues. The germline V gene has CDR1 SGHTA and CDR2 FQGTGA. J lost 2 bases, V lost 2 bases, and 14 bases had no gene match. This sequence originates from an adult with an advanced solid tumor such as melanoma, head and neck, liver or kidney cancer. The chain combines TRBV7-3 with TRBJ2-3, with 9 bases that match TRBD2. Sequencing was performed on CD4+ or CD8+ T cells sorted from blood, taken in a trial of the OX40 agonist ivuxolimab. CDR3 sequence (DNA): TGTGCCAGCAGCTTATCTGGCGGGAGGGCCCTGAGGAACACAGATACGCAGTATTTT. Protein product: CASSLSGGRALRNTDTQYF.